Below, 13 T cell receptor beta chains from the same sample are listed, as sequenced in a study of cytomegalovirus exposure and HLA in healthy donors. PCR employed 60 Vbeta and 13 Jbeta primers. The table came from immunoSEQ multiplex PCR; TCRdb's copy has only in-frame clones and leaves some out. The data show just over 150,000 clones, with around 80% seen just once and around 6.9% held by the top ten. The sample taken for sequencing was PBMCs. All receptors come from a male donor in good health and CMV-seropositive.

V is TRBV5-6 and J is TRBJ2-7; tentative D call: TRBD1 (5 bases). Germline lookup yields CDR1 SGHDT and CDR2 YYEEEE. CDR3 size: 14 residues. The V and J ends lost 2 bases and 0 bases respectively, with 9 bases between them. As DNA, the CDR3 is TGTGCCAGCAGCTTTCGCAGGGTCTCCTACGAGCAGTACTTC. It yields the protein CASSFRRVSYEQYF. The whole variable domain, remainder taken from reference TRBV5-6 and TRBJ2-7, is DAGVTQSPTHLIKTRGQQVTLRCSPKSGHDTVSWYQQALGQGPQFIFQYYEEEERQRGNFPDRFSGHQFPNYSSELNVNALLLGDSALYLCASSFRRVSYEQYFGPGTRLTVT.

The rearrangement links TRBV5-5 to TRBJ1-2; 7 nucleotides agree with TRBD1. The CDR3 runs 12 residues. V gave up 4 bases and J gave up 6 bases; unmatched junction bases: 3. Per the germline V gene, CDR1 is SGHKS and CDR2 is YYEKEE (reference sequence). The CDR3, as DNA: TGTGCCAGCAGCGGGGACAGCAATGGCTACACCTTC. Protein sequence: CASSGDSNGYTF.

This chain connects TRBV2 to TRBJ2-7; 9 bases line up with TRBD1. Germline values: CDR1 SNHLY, CDR2 FYNNEI. This CDR3 spans 14 amino acids. V lost 6 bases to trimming and J lost 4 bases; unmatched junction nucleotides: 7. The CDR3 region is CASSPDRGAYEQYF. The CDR3 DNA follows: TGTGCCAGCAGCCCGGACAGGGGCGCGTACGAGCAGTACTTC.

V is TRBV6-1 and J is TRBJ2-3; 8 nucleotides align to TRBD2. V shed 3 bases, J shed 2 bases, and the junction held 7 bases outside the gene matches. The length of the CDR3 is 16 residues. From germline, CDR1 is MNHNS and CDR2 SASEGT. CDR3 in amino acids: CASSDPSGGSTDTQYF. In DNA form, the CDR3 reads TGTGCCAGCAGTGACCCCAGCGGGGGATCCACAGATACGCAGTATTTT.

This chain uses TRBV5-1 with TRBJ2-6; D is undetermined. Germline V lookup: CDR1 SGHRS, CDR2 YFSETQ. The CDR3 extends over 16 amino acids. V was shortened by 0 bases and J by 2 bases, with 9 bases between the two germline ends. The CDR3 reads CASSLVLGPGANVLTF. Written as DNA, the CDR3 is TGCGCCAGCAGCTTGGTCCTGGGCCCTGGGGCCAACGTCCTGACTTTC.

This rearrangement joins TRBV5-6 to TRBJ2-1; 11 bases agree with TRBD2. Germline V gene lookup returns CDR1 SGHDT and CDR2 YYEEEE. This CDR3 comprises 16 residues. Trimming removed 4 bases from V and 3 bases from J; junction bases left unmatched: 6. The CDR3 nucleotides read TGTGCCAGCAGCCCACTAGCGGGAGATTTCTACAATGAGCAGTTCTTC. Residues: CASSPLAGDFYNEQFF.

This chain joins TRBV29-1 and TRBJ1-2, with D hard to call. The CDR3 extends over 11 amino acids. The V end was cut by 4 bases, the J end by 2 bases, with 5 bases between. Germline assignment: CDR1 SQVTM and CDR2 ANQGSEA. For the CDR3, the DNA is TGCAGCGTTGGTGGCAACTATGGCTACACCTTC. Translating it yields CSVGGNYGYTF.

About this clone: One junction end does not reproduce the germline sequence, and a read error may be involved. The J gene is TRBJ2-5, the V gene TRBV7-9, with 13 bases that match TRBD2. Germline lookup yields CDR1 SEHNR and CDR2 FQNEAQ (reference sequence). CDR3 size: 16 residues. DNA of the CDR3: TGTTCCAGCAGCCCAGGACTAGCGGGAGAAAAAGAGACCCAGTACTTC. As protein: CSSSPGLAGEKETQYF.

In its sample, this clone was seen many times. The J gene is TRBJ2-2, the V gene TRBV12-5; TRBD2 is a possible D gene (5 bases). Trimming removed 1 base from V and 5 bases from J, with 5 bases in between. Germline assignment: CDR1 LGHNT and CDR2 FRNRAP. The CDR3 totals 13 residues. The CDR3 DNA is TGTGCTAGTGGTTTGGGCGGGACCGGGGAGCTGTTTTTT. Translating it yields CASGLGGTGELFF.

The chain recombines TRBV7-2 with TRBJ1-6, with 10 bases fitting TRBD1. The junction had 4 bases not matched to a gene; V was cut back by 1 base and J by 10 bases. Per germline, CDR1 SGHTA and CDR2 FQGNSA. CDR3 length: 15 amino acids. This chain's CDR3 is CASSLGQGAASPLHF. The CDR3 bases are TGTGCCAGCAGCTTAGGACAGGGGGCAGCCTCACCCCTCCACTTT.

The J gene is TRBJ1-2, the V gene TRBV19; tentative D call: TRBD1 (5 bases). The CDR3 is 13 residues long. Trimming took 4 bases from V and 4 from J, leaving 10 bases between them. From germline, CDR1 is LNHDA and CDR2 SQIVND (reference sequence). DNA for the CDR3: TGTGCCAGTAGTACAGGGCTCAGCTATGGCTACACCTTC. Protein product: CASSTGLSYGYTF.

This chain connects TRBV7-9 to TRBJ1-1; D perhaps matches TRBD1 (5 bases). CDR3 length: 15 residues. Trimming removed 3 bases at V and 4 bases at J, with 15 bases between. Germline loops: CDR1 SEHNR, CDR2 FQNEAQ (reference sequence). CDR3 sequence reads: CASSFGLQGPTEAFF. The CDR3 DNA follows: TGTGCCAGCAGCTTTGGCCTCCAGGGCCCCACTGAAGCTTTCTTT.

This chain connects TRBV7-3 to TRBJ2-2; 10 bases map to TRBD1. CDR3 length: 16 residues. Germline assignment: CDR1 SGHTA and CDR2 FQGTGA. V was pared by 5 bases and J by 4 bases, with 7 bases of the junction left unmatched. CDR3 residues: CASSPRTGGSTGELFF. The CDR3 nucleotides are TGTGCCAGCAGCCCTCGGACAGGGGGGAGCACCGGGGAGCTGTTTTTT.